This T cell receptor (beta chain) appears in the sequencing data of a study of blood T cell repertoires in COVID-19. Study-level background: The samples span acute and convalescent COVID-19 from the United States, Italy and Spain.

Germline trimming cut 4 bases from V and 6 bases from J; bases unmatched to any gene: 10. The CDR3 loop spans 16 amino acids. Germline CDR1 SGHNT, CDR2 YYREEE (reference sequence). The method was immunoSEQ multiplex PCR; TCRdb's version includes in-frame clones alone and lacks a portion of them. The table includes a few hundred thousand clones, about 89% detected once. The genes are TRBV5-4 and TRBJ1-2, with 12 bases lining up with TRBD1. The sequenced material came from PBMCs or T cells enriched from blood (not recorded which). The receptor was derived from a man aged 40-49 years who had recovered from COVID-19. The CDR3 protein is CASSRDRGRSPDGYTF. In nucleotides, the CDR3 is TGTGCCAGCAGCCGGGACAGGGGGCGAAGTCCCGATGGCTACACCTTC.